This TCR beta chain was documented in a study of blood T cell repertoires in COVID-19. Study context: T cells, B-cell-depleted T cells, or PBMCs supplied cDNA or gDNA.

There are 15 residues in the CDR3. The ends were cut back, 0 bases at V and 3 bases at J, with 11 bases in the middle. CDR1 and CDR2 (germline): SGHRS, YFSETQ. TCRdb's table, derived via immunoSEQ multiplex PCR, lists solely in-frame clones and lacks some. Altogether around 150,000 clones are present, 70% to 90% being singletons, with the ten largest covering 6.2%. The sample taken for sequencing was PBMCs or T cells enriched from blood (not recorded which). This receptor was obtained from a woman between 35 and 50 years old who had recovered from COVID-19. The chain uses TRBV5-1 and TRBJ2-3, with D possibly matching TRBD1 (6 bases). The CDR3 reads CASSLDRDLTDTQYF. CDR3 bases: TGCGCCAGCAGCTTGGACAGGGATTTGACAGATACGCAGTATTTT.